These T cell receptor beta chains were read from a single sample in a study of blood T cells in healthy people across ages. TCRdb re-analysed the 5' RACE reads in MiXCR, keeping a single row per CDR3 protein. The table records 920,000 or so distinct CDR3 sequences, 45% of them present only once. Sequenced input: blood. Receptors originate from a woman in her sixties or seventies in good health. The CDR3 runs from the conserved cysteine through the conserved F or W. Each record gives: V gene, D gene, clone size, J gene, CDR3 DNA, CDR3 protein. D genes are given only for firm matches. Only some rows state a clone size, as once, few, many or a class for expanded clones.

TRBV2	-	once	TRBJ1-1	TGTGCCAGCATCGAAGGGGAGACCACTGAAGCTTTCTTT	CASIEGETTEAFF
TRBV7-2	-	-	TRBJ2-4	TGTGTCATCAGCCGGGACCCGGTAACCAAAAACATTCAGTACTTC	CVISRDPVTKNIQYF
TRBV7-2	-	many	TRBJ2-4	TGTGCCAGCAGCTTAGGGGCCCGGCAGGGGCTCGCCAAAAACATTCAGTACTTC	CASSLGARQGLAKNIQYF
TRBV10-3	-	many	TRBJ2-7	TGTGCCACCCAAGGGGCAAACGGCGAGCAGTACTTC	CATQGANGEQYF
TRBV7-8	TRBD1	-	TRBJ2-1	TGTGCCAGCAGCTTAGTGTTTGGAAGGACAGGGAAAAATGAGCAGTTCTTC	CASSLVFGRTGKNEQFF
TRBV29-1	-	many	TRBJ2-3	TGCAGTGGAGGCGGGGGCACAGATACGCAGTATTTT	CSGGGGTDTQYF
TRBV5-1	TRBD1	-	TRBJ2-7	TGCGCCAGCAGCTTGGCCCGGACAGGGGGCATCCACGAGCAGTACTTC	CASSLARTGGIHEQYF
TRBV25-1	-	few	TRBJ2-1	TGTGCCAGCAGTGAGTATAGGAATGAGCAGTTCTTC	CASSEYRNEQFF
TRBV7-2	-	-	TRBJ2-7	TGTGCCAGCGCTTGGGGGGGGGCGAATGAGCAGTACTTC	CASAWGGANEQYF
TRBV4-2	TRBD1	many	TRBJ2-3	TGTGCCAGCAGCCAAGCGGCGGGACAGGCAGATACGCAGTATTTT	CASSQAAGQADTQYF
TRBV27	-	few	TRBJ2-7	TGTGCCAGCATTCCCGGCTCCTACGAGCAGTACTTC	CASIPGSYEQYF
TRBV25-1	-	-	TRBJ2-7	TGTGCCAGCAAAAGCGCAGGGGAGGGCGAGCAGTACTTC	CASKSAGEGEQYF
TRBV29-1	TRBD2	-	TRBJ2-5	TGCAGCGTAGGACTAGTGGGAGAGACCCAGTACTTC	CSVGLVGETQYF
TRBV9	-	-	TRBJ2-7	TGTGCCAGCAGCGTAGGTTCAGAATACGAGCAGTACTTC	CASSVGSEYEQYF
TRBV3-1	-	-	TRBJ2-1	TGTGCCAGCAGTCCAAGGGGTTTGACAGGACCGCCCTACAATGAGCAGTTCTTC	CASSPRGLTGPPYNEQFF
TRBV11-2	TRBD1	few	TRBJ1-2	TGTGCCAGCAGTCGCGTGGGGGACAGCCCCTATGATGGCTACACCTTC	CASSRVGDSPYDGYTF
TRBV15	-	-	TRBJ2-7	TGTGCCACCAGCAGAGATGGGGGATACAATGAGCAGTACTTC	CATSRDGGYNEQYF
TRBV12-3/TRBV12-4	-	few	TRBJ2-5	TGTGCCAGCAGGCCAAGTTGGGCAGAGACCCAGTACTTC	CASRPSWAETQYF
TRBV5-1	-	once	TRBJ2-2	TGCGCCAGCAGCCCGCCTGATTCGAACACCGGGGAGCTGTTTTTT	CASSPPDSNTGELFF
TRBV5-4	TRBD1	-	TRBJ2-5	TGTGCCAGCAGCTCGGACAGGGGTCAGTACCAAGAGACCCAGTACTTC	CASSSDRGQYQETQYF
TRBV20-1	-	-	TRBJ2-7	TGCAGTGCTAACCACAGGATGGCCTACGAGCAGTACTTC	CSANHRMAYEQYF
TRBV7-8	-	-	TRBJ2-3	TGTGCCAGCAGCCGCCAGCCAGATACGCAGTATTTT	CASSRQPDTQYF
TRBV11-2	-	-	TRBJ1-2	TGTGCCAGCAGCGCGGGCTCGAATAACTATGGCTACACCTTC	CASSAGSNNYGYTF